This paragraph reports one T cell receptor (beta chain). Antigen: not known. The record originates from a study of cytomegalovirus exposure and HLA in healthy donors. The table came from immunoSEQ multiplex PCR; TCRdb's copy has only in-frame clones and leaves some out. The sample lists roughly 140,000 clones; around 90% were seen once. The donors were members of the validation cohort, which comprised 90 to 150 subjects and was separate from the first cohort of 600 to 800 subjects. Study-wide results and limits: The majority of TCR sequences were rare, yet some public TCRs appeared in many donors.

Germline loops: CDR1 SGHTS, CDR2 YDEGEE. CDR3 size: 15 residues. V lost 3 bases, J lost 4 bases, and 6 bases stayed unmatched. Sequenced: PBMCs. The clonotype comes from a woman aged 18-35 years in good health and CMV-seropositive. The V and J genes are TRBV5-8 and TRBJ1-5; 8 bases are a match to TRBD1. CDR3 nucleotides: TGTGCCAGCAGCTCCTTGGGGACAGGAAATCAGCCCCAGCATTTT. This codes for CASSSLGTGNQPQHF.